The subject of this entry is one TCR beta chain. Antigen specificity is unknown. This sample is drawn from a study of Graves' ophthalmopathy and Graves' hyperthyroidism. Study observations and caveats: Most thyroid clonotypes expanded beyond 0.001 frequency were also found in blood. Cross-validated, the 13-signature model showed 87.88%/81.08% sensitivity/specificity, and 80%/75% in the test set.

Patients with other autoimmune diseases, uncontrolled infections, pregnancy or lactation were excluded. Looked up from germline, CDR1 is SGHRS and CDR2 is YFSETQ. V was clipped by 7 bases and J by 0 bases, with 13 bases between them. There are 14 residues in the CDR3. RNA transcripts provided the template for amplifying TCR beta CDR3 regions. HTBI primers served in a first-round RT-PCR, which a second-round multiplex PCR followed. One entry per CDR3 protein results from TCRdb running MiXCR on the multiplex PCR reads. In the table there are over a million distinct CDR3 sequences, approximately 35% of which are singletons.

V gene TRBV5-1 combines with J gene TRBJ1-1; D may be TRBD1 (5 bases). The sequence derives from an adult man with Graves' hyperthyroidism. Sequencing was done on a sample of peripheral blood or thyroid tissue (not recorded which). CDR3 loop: CASPLDSLNTEAFF. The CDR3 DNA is TGCGCCAGCCCCCTCGACAGCCTGAACACTGAAGCTTTCTTT.